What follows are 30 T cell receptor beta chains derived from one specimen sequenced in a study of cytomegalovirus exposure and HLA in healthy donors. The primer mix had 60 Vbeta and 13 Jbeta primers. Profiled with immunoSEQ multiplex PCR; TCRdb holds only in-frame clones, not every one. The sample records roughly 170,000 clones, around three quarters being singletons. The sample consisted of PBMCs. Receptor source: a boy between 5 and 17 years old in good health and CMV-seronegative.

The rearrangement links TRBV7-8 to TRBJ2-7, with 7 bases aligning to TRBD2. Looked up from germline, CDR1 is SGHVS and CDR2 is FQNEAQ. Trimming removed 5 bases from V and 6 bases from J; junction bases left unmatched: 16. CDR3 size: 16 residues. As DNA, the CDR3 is TGTGCCAGCAGCCCATGGGGGGGTACGGCCGGGATCGAGCAGTACTTC. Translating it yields CASSPWGGTAGIEQYF.

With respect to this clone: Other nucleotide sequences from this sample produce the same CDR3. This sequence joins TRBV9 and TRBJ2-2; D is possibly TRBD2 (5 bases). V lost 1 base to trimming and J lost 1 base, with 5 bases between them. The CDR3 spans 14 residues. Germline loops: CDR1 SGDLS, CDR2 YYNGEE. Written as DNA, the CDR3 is TGTGCCAGCAGCGTACGGGGGAACACCGGGGAGCTGTTTTTT. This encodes CASSVRGNTGELFF. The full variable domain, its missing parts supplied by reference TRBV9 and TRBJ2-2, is DSGVTQTPKHLITATGQRVTLRCSPRSGDLSVYWYQQSLDQGLQFLIQYYNGEERAKGNILERFSAQQFPDLHSELNLSSLELGDSALYFCASSVRGNTGELFFGEGSRLTVL.

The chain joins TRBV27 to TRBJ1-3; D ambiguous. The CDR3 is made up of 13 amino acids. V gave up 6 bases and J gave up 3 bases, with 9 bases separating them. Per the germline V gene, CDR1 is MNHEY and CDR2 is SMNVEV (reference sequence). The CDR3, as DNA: TGTGCCAGCAGCCTAGCGGGTGGAAACACCATATATTTT. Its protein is CASSLAGGNTIYF.

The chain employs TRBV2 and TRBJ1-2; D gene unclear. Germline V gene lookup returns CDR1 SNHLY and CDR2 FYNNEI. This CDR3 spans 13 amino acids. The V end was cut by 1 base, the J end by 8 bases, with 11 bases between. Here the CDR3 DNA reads TGTGCCAGCAGTGAAGTCGGGGTAGGGGGCTACACCTTC. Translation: CASSEVGVGGYTF. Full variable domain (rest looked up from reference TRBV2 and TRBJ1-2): EPEVTQTPSHQVTQMGQEVILRCVPISNHLYFYWYRQILGQKVEFLVSFYNNEISEKSEIFDDQFSVERPDGSNFTLKIRSTKLEDSAMYFCASSEVGVGGYTFGSGTRLTVV.

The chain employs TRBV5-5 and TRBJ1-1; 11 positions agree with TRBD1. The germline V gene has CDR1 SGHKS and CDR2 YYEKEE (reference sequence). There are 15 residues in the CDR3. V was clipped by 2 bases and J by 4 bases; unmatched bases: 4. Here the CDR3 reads CASSFMGTGGTEAFF. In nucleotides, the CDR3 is TGTGCCAGCAGCTTCATGGGGACAGGGGGCACTGAAGCTTTCTTT.

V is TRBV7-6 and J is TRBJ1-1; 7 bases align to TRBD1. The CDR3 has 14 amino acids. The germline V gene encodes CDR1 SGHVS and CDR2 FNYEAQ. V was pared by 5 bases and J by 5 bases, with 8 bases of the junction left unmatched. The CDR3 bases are TGTGCCAGCAGCGATCGACAGGGTTGGACTGAAGCTTTCTTT. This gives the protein CASSDRQGWTEAFF.

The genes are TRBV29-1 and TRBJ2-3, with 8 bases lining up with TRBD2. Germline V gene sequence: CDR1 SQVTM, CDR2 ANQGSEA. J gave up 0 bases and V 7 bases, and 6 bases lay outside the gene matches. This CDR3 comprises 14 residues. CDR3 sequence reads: CSGRGGASTDTQYF. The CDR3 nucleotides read TGCAGCGGACGGGGGGGGGCTAGCACAGATACGCAGTATTTT.

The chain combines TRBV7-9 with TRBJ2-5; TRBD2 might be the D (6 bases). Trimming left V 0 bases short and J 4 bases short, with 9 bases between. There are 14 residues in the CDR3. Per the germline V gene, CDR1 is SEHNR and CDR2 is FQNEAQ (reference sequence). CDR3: CASSLAGGRETQYF. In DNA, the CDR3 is TGTGCCAGCAGCTTAGCGGGGGGTCGAGAGACCCAGTACTTC.

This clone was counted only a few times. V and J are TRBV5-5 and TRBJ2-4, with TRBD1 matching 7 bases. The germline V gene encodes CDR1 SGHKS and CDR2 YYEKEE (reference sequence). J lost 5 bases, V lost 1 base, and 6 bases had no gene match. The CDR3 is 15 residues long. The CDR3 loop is CASSLSWDSQNIQYF. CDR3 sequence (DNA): TGTGCCAGCAGCTTGTCTTGGGACAGCCAAAACATTCAGTACTTC.

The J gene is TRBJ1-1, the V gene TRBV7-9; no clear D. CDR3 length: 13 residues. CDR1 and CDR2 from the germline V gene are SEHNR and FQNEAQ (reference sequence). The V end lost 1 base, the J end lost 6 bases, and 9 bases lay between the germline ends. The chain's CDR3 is CASSLVDTAEAFF. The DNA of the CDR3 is TGTGCCAGCAGCTTAGTAGACACGGCTGAAGCTTTCTTT.

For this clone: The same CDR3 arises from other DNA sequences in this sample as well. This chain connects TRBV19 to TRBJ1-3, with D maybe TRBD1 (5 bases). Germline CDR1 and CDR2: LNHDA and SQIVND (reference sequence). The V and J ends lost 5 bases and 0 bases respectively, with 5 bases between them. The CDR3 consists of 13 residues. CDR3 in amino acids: CASSQGSGNTIYF. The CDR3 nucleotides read TGTGCCAGTAGTCAGGGCTCTGGAAACACCATATATTTT. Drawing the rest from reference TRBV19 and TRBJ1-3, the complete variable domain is DGGITQSPKYLFRKEGQNVTLSCEQNLNHDAMYWYRQDPGQGLRLIYYSQIVNDFQKGDIAEGYSVSREKKESFPLTVTSAQKNPTAFYLCASSQGSGNTIYFGEGSWLTVV.

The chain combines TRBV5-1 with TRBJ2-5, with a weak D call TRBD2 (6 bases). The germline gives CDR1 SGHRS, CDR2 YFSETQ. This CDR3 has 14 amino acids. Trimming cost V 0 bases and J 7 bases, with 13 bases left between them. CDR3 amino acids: CASSLADGGRTQYF. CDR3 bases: TGCGCCAGCAGCTTGGCGGACGGAGGGAGGACCCAGTACTTC.

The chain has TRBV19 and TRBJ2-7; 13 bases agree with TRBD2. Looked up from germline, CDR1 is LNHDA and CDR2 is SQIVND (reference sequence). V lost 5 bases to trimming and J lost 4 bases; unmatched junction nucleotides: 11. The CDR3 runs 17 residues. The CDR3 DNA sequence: TGTGCCAGTAGTCCCCCGGCCCGACTAGCGGGAGGATACGAGCAGTACTTC. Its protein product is CASSPPARLAGGYEQYF.

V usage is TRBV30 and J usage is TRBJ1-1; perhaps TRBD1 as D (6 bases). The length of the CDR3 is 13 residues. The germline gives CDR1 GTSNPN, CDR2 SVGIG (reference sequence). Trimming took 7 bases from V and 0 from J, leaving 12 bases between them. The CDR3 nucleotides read TGTGCCTCGACGACAGGAATGAACACTGAAGCTTTCTTT. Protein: CASTTGMNTEAFF.

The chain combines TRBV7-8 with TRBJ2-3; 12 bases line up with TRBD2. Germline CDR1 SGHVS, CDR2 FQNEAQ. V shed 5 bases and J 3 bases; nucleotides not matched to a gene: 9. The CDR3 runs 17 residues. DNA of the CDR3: TGTGCCAGCAGCGTAAAGACTAGCGGGAGTGGAACAGATACGCAGTATTTT. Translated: CASSVKTSGSGTDTQYF.

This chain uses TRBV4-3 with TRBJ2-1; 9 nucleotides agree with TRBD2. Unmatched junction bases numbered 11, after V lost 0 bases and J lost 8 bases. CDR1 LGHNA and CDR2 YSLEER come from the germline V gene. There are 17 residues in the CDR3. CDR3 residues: CASSQDMSGGSAHEQFF. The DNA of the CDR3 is TGCGCCAGCAGCCAAGACATGAGCGGGGGGTCGGCCCATGAGCAGTTCTTC.

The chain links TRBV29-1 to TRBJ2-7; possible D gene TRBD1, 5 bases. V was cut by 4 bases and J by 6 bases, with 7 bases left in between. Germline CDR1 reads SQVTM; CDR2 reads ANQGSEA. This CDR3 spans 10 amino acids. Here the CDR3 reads CSVGQPEQYF. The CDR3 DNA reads TGCAGCGTTGGACAGCCCGAGCAGTACTTC.

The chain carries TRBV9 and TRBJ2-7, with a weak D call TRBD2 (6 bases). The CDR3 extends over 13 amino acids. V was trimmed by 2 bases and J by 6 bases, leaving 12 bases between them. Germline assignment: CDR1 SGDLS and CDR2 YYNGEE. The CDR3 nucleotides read TGTGCCAGCAGCGTCCATCTGGGGGGCGAGCAGTACTTC. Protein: CASSVHLGGEQYF.

CDR3 amino acids: CASSLSSDGTNYGYTF. The CDR3 DNA sequence: TGTGCCAGCAGTTTATCGAGCGACGGCACTAACTATGGCTACACCTTC. The V and J genes are TRBV27 and TRBJ1-2; D gene uncertain. CDR1 and CDR2 from the germline V gene are MNHEY and SMNVEV (reference sequence). V was clipped by 0 bases and J by 0 bases, with 11 bases between them. This CDR3 region has 16 residues.

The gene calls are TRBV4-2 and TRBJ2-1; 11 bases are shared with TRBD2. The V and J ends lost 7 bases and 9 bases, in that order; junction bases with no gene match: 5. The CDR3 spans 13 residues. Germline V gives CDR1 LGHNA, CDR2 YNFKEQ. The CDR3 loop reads CASNSGRGGEQFF. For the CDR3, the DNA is TGTGCCAGCAATAGCGGGAGGGGTGGTGAGCAGTTCTTC.

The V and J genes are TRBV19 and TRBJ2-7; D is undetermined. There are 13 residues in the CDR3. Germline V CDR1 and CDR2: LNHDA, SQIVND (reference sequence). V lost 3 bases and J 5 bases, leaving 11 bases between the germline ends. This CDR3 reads CASSMGRRDEQYF. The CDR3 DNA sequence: TGTGCCAGTAGTATGGGCAGACGTGACGAGCAGTACTTC. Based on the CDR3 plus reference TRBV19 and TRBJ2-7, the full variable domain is DGGITQSPKYLFRKEGQNVTLSCEQNLNHDAMYWYRQDPGQGLRLIYYSQIVNDFQKGDIAEGYSVSREKKESFPLTVTSAQKNPTAFYLCASSMGRRDEQYFGPGTRLTVT.

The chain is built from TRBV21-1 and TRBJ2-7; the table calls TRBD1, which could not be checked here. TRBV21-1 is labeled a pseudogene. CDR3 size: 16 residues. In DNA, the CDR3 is TGTGCCAGCAGCAAAGGTAGACGGGCAGGGCGTTACGAGCAGTACTTC. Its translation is CASSKGRRAGRYEQYF.

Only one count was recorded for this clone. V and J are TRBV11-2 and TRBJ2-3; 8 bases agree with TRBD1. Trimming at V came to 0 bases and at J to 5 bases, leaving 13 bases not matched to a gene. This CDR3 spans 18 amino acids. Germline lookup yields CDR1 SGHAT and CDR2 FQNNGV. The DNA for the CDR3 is TGTGCCAGCAGCTTAGATTGGGCCAGGGGGCTAGGGGGAGATACGCAGTATTTT. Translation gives CASSLDWARGLGGDTQYF.

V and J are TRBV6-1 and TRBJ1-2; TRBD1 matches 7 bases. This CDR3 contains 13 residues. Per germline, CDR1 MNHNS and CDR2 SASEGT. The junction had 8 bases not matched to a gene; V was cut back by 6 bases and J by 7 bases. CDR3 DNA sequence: TGTGCCAGCAGAGAGGGGGCGCTCCCTGGCTACACCTTC. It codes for CASREGALPGYTF.

In DNA form, the CDR3 reads TGTGCCAGCAGCCCTCTCAGCTCTGGGGCCAACGTCCTGACTTTC. This sequence encodes CASSPLSSGANVLTF. The V and J genes are TRBV9 and TRBJ2-6, with D unresolved. CDR3 length: 15 amino acids. Germline CDR1 is SGDLS and CDR2 is YYNGEE. The V end lost 4 bases, the J end lost 0 bases, and 8 bases lay between the germline ends. Full variable domain (rest looked up from reference TRBV9 and TRBJ2-6): DSGVTQTPKHLITATGQRVTLRCSPRSGDLSVYWYQQSLDQGLQFLIQYYNGEERAKGNILERFSAQQFPDLHSELNLSSLELGDSALYFCASSPLSSGANVLTFGAGSRLTVL.

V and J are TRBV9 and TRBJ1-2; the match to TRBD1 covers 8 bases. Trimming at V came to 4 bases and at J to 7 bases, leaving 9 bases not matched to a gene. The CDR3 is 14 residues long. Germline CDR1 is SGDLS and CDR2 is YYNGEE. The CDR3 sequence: CASSPRTGTGGYTF. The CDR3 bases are TGTGCCAGCAGCCCCAGGACAGGGACTGGTGGCTACACCTTC.

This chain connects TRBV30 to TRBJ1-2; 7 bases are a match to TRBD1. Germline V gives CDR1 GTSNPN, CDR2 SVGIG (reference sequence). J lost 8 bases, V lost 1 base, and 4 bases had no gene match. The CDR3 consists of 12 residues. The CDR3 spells CAWSAGGKGYTF. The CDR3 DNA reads TGTGCCTGGAGTGCAGGGGGAAAAGGCTACACCTTC.

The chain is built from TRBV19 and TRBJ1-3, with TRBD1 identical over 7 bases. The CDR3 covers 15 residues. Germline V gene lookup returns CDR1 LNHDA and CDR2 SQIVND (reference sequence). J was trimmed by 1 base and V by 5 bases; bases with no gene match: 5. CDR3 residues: CASSRLGQSGNTIYF. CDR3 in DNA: TGTGCCAGTAGTCGGCTGGGACAGTCTGGAAACACCATATATTTT.

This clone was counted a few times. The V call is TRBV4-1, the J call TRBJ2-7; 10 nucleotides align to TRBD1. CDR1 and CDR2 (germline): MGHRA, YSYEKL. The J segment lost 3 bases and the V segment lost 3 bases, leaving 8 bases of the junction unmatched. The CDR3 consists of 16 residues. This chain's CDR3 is CASSQPSGTGVYEQYF. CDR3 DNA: TGCGCCAGCAGCCAGCCTTCCGGGACAGGGGTCTACGAGCAGTACTTC.

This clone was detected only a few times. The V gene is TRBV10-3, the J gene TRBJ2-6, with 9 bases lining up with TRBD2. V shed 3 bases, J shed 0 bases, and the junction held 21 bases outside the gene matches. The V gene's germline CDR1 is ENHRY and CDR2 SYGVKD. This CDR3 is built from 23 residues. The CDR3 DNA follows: TGTGCCATCAGTGATCTCACAGGGTACGATTCTGCTAGCGGGGCCTCTGGGGCCAACGTCCTGACTTTC. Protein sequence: CAISDLTGYDSASGASGANVLTF.